The 21 T cell receptor beta chains below all came from one sample that was sequenced in a study of blood T cells in healthy people across ages. Primers used in a second PCR of about 6 to 11 cycles were a sample-barcoded 5' primer and a J-beta primer mix. Each CDR3 protein is one row after TCRdb ran MiXCR on the 5' RACE reads. The repertoire has 700,000 to 1,000,000 distinct CDR3 sequences, approximately 44% of them found once; the top ten carry around 21%. Sequenced material: blood. These receptors were obtained from a man in his sixties in good health.

This clonotype was counted once. The rearrangement uses TRBV5-1 and TRBJ2-2; 7 nucleotides align to TRBD1. The length of the CDR3 is 14 residues. The V gene end was trimmed by 3 bases and the J gene end by 7 bases; junction bases not matched to a gene: 6. CDR1 is SGHRS, CDR2 YFSETQ, per germline. The CDR3 coding sequence is TGCGCCAGCAGCTCACAGGGGTCGTTCGGGGAGCTGTTTTTT. The encoded protein is CASSSQGSFGELFF.

The V call is TRBV12-3 or TRBV12-4, the J call TRBJ2-5; D is possibly TRBD2 (5 bases). The CDR3 has 14 amino acids. With 2 bases removed from V and 4 bases from J, the gap between germline ends came to 11 bases. CDR3 sequence reads: CASSLPGKRETQYF. CDR3 nucleotides: TGTGCCAGCAGTTTACCCGGGAAGCGAGAGACCCAGTACTTC.

This clonotype was observed a handful of times. The genes are TRBV5-1 and TRBJ2-7; TRBD1 aligns across 8 bases. The germline V gene encodes CDR1 SGHRS and CDR2 YFSETQ. The junction had 5 bases not matched to a gene; V was cut back by 0 bases and J by 3 bases. The CDR3 is 15 amino acids. This CDR3 is CASSLEGQANYEQYF. DNA of the CDR3: TGCGCCAGCAGCTTGGAGGGACAGGCGAACTACGAGCAGTACTTC. Complete variable domain (other parts from reference TRBV5-1 and TRBJ2-7): KAGVTQTPRYLIKTRGQQVTLSCSPISGHRSVSWYQQTPGQGLQFLFEYFSETQRNKGNFPGRFSGRQFSNSRSEMNVSTLELGDSALYLCASSLEGQANYEQYFGPGTRLTVT.

Concerning this clonotype itself: This clone may be a read error of a much larger clone one base away. V is TRBV27 and J is TRBJ1-2, with D perhaps TRBD1 (5 bases). This CDR3 is built from 12 residues. The germline CDR1 and CDR2 sequences are MNHEY and SMNVEV (reference sequence). The CDR3 here is CASSKDRWGCTF. The CDR3 region has the DNA TGTGCCAGCAGTAAGGATCGTTGGGGCTGCACCTTC.

As for this clonotype: Possible read error: a much larger clone is one base away. The genes are TRBV4-3 and TRBJ2-5; 9 bases align to TRBD1. The CDR3 sequence is 16 residues long. J was trimmed by 4 bases and V by 1 base; bases with no gene match: 7. Per germline, CDR1 LGHNA and CDR2 YSLEER. CDR3 DNA: TGCGCCAGCAGCCAAGGACCCGGGACAGGGCGAGAGACCCAGTACTTC. Protein product: CASSQGPGTGRETQYF.

This clonotype was counted between two and nine times. V and J are TRBV7-9 and TRBJ2-1; possible D gene TRBD2, 6 bases. Germline assignment: CDR1 SEHNR and CDR2 FQNEAQ (reference sequence). V was shortened by 6 bases and J by 4 bases, with 22 bases between the two germline ends. This CDR3 is built from 17 residues. The CDR3 loop reads CASSSPNFSGPYNEQFF. The CDR3 nucleotides are TGTGCCAGCAGTTCTCCGAATTTTAGCGGACCGTACAATGAGCAGTTCTTC.

The gene calls are TRBV7-3 and TRBJ2-1, with 9 bases that match TRBD1. Trimming at V came to 5 bases and at J to 12 bases, leaving 8 bases not matched to a gene. This CDR3 has 13 amino acids. Germline values: CDR1 SGHTA, CDR2 FQGTGA. As DNA, the CDR3 is TGTGCCAGCAGCCAGCGACAGGGGGTGGGGCAGTTCTTC. Residues: CASSQRQGVGQFF.

This clonotype was counted many times. This may come from a read error, since a much larger clone is one base off. V is TRBV7-2 and J is TRBJ2-5; D not certain. V was shortened by 0 bases and J by 2 bases, with 10 bases between the two germline ends. The CDR3 is 15 amino acids. Germline V gives CDR1 SGHTA, CDR2 FQGNSA. The DNA of the CDR3 is TGTGCCAGCAGCTTAGCTCCGGACGGACAAGAGACCCAGTACTTC. Translating it yields CASSLAPDGQETQYF.

The chain has TRBV5-1 and TRBJ2-7; D is uncertain. The V end lost 4 bases, the J end lost 3 bases, and 8 bases lay between the germline ends. The CDR3 spans 12 residues. Germline CDR1 and CDR2: SGHRS and YFSETQ. The DNA of the CDR3 is TGCGCCAGCAGCCCCGAGCACTACGAGCAGTACTTC. Amino acids: CASSPEHYEQYF.

The chain combines TRBV4-1 with TRBJ1-1; D ambiguous. The CDR3 extends over 13 amino acids. Germline loops: CDR1 MGHRA, CDR2 YSYEKL. The V end was cut by 3 bases, the J end by 3 bases, with 8 bases between. DNA of the CDR3: TGCGCCAGCAGCCACACAGATTACACTGAAGCTTTCTTT. Translation gives CASSHTDYTEAFF.

A few counts support this clonotype. The J gene is TRBJ2-7, the V gene TRBV5-1, with TRBD1 identical over 7 bases. Germline V gene sequence: CDR1 SGHRS, CDR2 YFSETQ. The junction had 6 bases not matched to a gene; V was cut back by 4 bases and J by 5 bases. The CDR3 has 13 amino acids. The CDR3 reads CASSGNRGNEQYF. The CDR3 coding sequence is TGCGCCAGCAGCGGGAACAGGGGAAACGAGCAGTACTTC.

This clonotype was observed at least ten times. The chain employs TRBV27 and TRBJ1-6; TRBD1 aligns across 7 bases. The germline V gene encodes CDR1 MNHEY and CDR2 SMNVEV (reference sequence). The CDR3 consists of 15 residues. J gave up 5 bases and V 4 bases, and 5 bases lay outside the gene matches. DNA for the CDR3: TGTGCCAGCAGTTCTCAGACAGGGAATAATTCACCCCTCCACTTT. This translates into CASSSQTGNNSPLHF.

The rearrangement uses TRBV7-2 and TRBJ1-2; no reliable D call. Trimming left V 0 bases short and J 6 bases short, with 5 bases between. The CDR3 has 12 amino acids. The germline CDR1 and CDR2 sequences are SGHTA and FQGNSA. As DNA, the CDR3 is TGTGCCAGCAGCTTAGCGGCGGATGGCTACACCTTC. Translating it yields CASSLAADGYTF.

This clonotype turned up a few times. This chain links TRBV12-3 or TRBV12-4 with TRBJ1-1; D gene ambiguous. V lost 3 bases, J lost 4 bases, and 6 bases lay in between. The CDR3 has 12 residues. CDR3 sequence reads: CASSFRSTEAFF. CDR3 bases: TGTGCCAGCAGTTTCCGGAGCACTGAAGCTTTCTTT.

The chain links TRBV12-3 or TRBV12-4 to TRBJ1-3; 7 nucleotides match TRBD1. The junction had 2 bases not matched to a gene; V was cut back by 6 bases and J by 0 bases. The CDR3 has 14 residues. CDR3: CASSWDSSGNTIYF. The CDR3 DNA is TGTGCCAGCAGCTGGGACAGCTCTGGAAACACCATATATTTT.

In its sample, this clonotype was seen many times. The chain has TRBV2 and TRBJ1-5; 8 bases map to TRBD1. With V trimmed by 6 bases and J by 6 bases, 10 bases remained unmatched. Germline V gene data show CDR1 as SNHLY and CDR2 as FYNNEI. This CDR3 spans 15 amino acids. The CDR3 DNA reads as TGTGCCAGCAGCAAACAGTCAGGGGGCATTCAGCCCCAGCATTTT. Its translation: CASSKQSGGIQPQHF.

The chain joins TRBV5-4 to TRBJ1-4; 8 positions match TRBD1. Germline assignment: CDR1 SGHNT and CDR2 YYREEE (reference sequence). The J segment lost 6 bases and the V segment lost 3 bases, leaving 7 bases of the junction unmatched. The CDR3 runs to 15 residues. For the CDR3, the DNA is TGTGCCAGCAGCTCCAACAGGGGGTTAGATGAAAAACTGTTTTTT. The encoded protein is CASSSNRGLDEKLFF. The complete variable domain, with remaining parts taken from reference TRBV5-4 and TRBJ1-4, reads ETGVTQSPTHLIKTRGQQVTLRCSSQSGHNTVSWYQQALGQGPQFIFQYYREEENGRGNFPPRFSGLQFPNYSSELNVNALELDDSALYLCASSSNRGLDEKLFFGSGTQLSVL.

This clonotype occurred a few times. V usage is TRBV29-1 and J usage is TRBJ2-1, with D perhaps matching TRBD1 or TRBD2 (5 bases each). V shed 2 bases and J shed 2 bases, with 10 bases lying between them. The CDR3 runs 14 residues. Germline V CDR1 and CDR2: SQVTM, ANQGSEA. The CDR3 DNA follows: TGCAGCGTTGAAAGGGACGGACCCTACAATGAGCAGTTCTTC. Translation: CSVERDGPYNEQFF.

This chain links TRBV20-1 with TRBJ2-7, with D unresolved. The germline V gene has CDR1 DFQATT and CDR2 SNEGSKA (reference sequence). The CDR3 loop spans 15 amino acids. Trimming took off 0 bases at V and 2 bases at J, with 14 bases between the two ends. The CDR3 coding sequence is TGCAGTGCTAGAGATTTGGCAGAGTCAGCCTACGAGCAGTACTTC. This codes for CSARDLAESAYEQYF.

The table lists this clonotype with a count of one. The rearrangement links TRBV3-1 to TRBJ2-3; the D is unclear. The V end lost 1 base, the J end lost 3 bases, and 8 bases lay between the germline ends. Germline V gene lookup returns CDR1 LGHDT and CDR2 YNNKEL (reference sequence). This CDR3 has 14 amino acids. The CDR3 coding sequence is TGTGCCAGCAGCCAAGCCTCCCGGACAGATACGCAGTATTTT. It yields the protein CASSQASRTDTQYF.

This clonotype was seen a handful of times. The rearrangement uses TRBV7-9 and TRBJ2-7; 9 bases match TRBD1. Germline CDR1 and CDR2: SEHNR and FQNEAQ (reference sequence). Trimming cost V 5 bases and J 7 bases; bases outside gene matches: 12. The CDR3 covers 15 residues. This chain's CDR3 is CASSPPVQGASEQYF. For the CDR3, the DNA is TGTGCCAGCAGCCCACCGGTACAGGGGGCGTCAGAGCAGTACTTC.